This T cell receptor beta chain was obtained from a study of radiation and T cells in renal cell carcinoma. Indicated time point: baseline pretreatment blood. Noted treatment: 15 Gy SBRT to primary tumor, nephrectomy 4 weeks later. The CDR3 consists of 14 residues. Germline V CDR1 and CDR2: LGHNA, YSLEER. This table comes from immunoSEQ multiplex PCR, and its TCRdb copy is limited to in-frame clones, with some not included. The data hold about 150,000 clones, with approximately 91% observed a single time. This clone was recorded only once. One end of the junction does not line up with germline, which may come from a read error.

The TCR was taken from a woman in her forties or fifties with renal cell carcinoma. The chain joins TRBV4-3 to TRBJ1-2; D unresolved. The sequenced sample was blood, obtained from a patient whose treatment included radiotherapy and nephrectomy. CDR3 sequence reads: CASSKEGQGPGYTF. Here the CDR3 DNA reads TGCGCCAGCAGCAAAGAGGGCCAAGGTCCTGGCTACACCTTC.